This T cell receptor (beta chain) was identified during a study of blood T cell repertoires in COVID-19. Across the study: COVID-19 samples from acute and convalescent phases originated in the United States, Italy and Spain. PBMCs, B-cell-depleted T cells, or T cells were the source of the cDNA or gDNA that made up the material.

This clone was seen more than once but under ten times. This CDR3 spans 19 amino acids. Germline V lookup: CDR1 SGHVS, CDR2 FQNEAQ. V was pared by 1 base and J by 0 bases, with 12 bases of the junction left unmatched. In the source study's methods: Estimates of nucleated cell counts were drawn from the amplification of reference gene primers. The protocol was immunoSEQ multiplex PCR, while the TCRdb copy is restricted to in-frame clones and leaves out a portion. That table is the source of V, J and clone size, and D and trimming were worked out from the DNA. In the table there are some 120,000 clones, approximately 87% of which are singletons.

The sample comprised peripheral blood. The receptor's source is a man in his 60s with acute or convalescent COVID-19. This chain links TRBV7-8 with TRBJ1-5; TRBD1 matches at 7 bases. The chain's CDR3 is CASSLGRQGGGYSNQPQHF. In DNA form, the CDR3 reads TGTGCCAGCAGCTTAGGGCGGCAGGGGGGCGGTTATAGCAATCAGCCCCAGCATTTT.